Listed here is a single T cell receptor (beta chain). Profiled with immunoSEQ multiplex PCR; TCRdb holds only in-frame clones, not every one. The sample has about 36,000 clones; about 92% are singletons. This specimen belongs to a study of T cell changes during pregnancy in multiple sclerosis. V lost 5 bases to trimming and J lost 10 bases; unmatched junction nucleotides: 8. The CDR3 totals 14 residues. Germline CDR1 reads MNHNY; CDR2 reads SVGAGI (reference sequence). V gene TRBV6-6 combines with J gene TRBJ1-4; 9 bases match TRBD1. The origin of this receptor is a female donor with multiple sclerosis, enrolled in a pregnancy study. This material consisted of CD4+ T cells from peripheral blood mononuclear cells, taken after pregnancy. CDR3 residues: CASSLGQGKGKLFF. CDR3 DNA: TGTGCCAGCAGTCTGGGACAGGGTAAAGGAAAACTGTTTTTT.